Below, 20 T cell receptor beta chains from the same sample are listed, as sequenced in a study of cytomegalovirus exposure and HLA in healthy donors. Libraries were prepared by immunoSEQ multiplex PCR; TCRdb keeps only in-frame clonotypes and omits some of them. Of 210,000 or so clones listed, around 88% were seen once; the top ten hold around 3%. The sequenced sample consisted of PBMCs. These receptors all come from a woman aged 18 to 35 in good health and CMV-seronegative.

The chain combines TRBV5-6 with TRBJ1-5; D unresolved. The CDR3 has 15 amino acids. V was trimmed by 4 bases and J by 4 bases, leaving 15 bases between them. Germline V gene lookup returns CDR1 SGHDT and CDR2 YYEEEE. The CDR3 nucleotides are TGTGCCAGCAGCCCCCGGGGAGGCGGGAATCAGCCCCAGCATTTT. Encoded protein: CASSPRGGGNQPQHF.

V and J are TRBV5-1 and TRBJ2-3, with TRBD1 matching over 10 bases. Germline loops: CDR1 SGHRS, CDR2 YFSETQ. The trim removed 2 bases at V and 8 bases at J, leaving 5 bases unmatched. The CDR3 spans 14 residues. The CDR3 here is CASSFRQGAGTQYF. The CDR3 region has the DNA TGCGCCAGCAGCTTTAGACAGGGGGCAGGTACGCAGTATTTT.

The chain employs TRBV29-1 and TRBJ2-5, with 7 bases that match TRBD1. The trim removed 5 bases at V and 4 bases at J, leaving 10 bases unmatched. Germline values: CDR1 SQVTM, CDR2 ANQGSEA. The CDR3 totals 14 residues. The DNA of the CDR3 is TGCAGCGTTTCCACTGACAGGGCAAGAGAGACCCAGTACTTC. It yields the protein CSVSTDRARETQYF.

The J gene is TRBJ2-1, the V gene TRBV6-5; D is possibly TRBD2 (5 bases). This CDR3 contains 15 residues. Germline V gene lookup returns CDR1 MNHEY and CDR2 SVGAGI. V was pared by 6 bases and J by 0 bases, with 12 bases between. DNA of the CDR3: TGTGCCAGCAGGCGGACTGAGAGCTCCTACAATGAGCAGTTCTTC. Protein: CASRRTESSYNEQFF.

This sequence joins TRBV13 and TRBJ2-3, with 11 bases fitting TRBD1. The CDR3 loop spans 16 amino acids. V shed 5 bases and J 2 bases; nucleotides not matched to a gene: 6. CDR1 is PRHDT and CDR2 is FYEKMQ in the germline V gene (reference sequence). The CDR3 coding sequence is TGTGCCAGCAGCATCCCGGGACAGGGGGTCACAGATACGCAGTATTTT. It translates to CASSIPGQGVTDTQYF.

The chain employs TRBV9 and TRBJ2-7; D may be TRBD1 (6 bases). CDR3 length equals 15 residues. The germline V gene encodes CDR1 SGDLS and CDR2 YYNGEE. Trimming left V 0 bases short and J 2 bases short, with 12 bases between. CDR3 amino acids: CASSVGQDYPYEQYF. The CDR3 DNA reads TGTGCCAGCAGCGTAGGACAGGATTATCCCTACGAGCAGTACTTC.

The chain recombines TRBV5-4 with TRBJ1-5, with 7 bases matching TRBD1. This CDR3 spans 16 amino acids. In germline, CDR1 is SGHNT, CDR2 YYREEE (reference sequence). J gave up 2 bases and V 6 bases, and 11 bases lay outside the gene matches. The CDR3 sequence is CASKKPGQFGNQPQHF. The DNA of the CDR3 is TGTGCCAGCAAAAAGCCGGGACAGTTTGGCAATCAGCCCCAGCATTTT. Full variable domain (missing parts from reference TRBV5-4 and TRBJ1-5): ETGVTQSPTHLIKTRGQQVTLRCSSQSGHNTVSWYQQALGQGPQFIFQYYREEENGRGNFPPRFSGLQFPNYSSELNVNALELDDSALYLCASKKPGQFGNQPQHFGDGTRLSIL.

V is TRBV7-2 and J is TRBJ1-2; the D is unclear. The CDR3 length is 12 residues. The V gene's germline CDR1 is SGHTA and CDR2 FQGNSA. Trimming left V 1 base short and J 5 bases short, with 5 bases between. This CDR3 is CASSLGGYGYTF. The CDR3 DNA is TGTGCCAGCAGCTTAGGAGGGTATGGCTACACCTTC.

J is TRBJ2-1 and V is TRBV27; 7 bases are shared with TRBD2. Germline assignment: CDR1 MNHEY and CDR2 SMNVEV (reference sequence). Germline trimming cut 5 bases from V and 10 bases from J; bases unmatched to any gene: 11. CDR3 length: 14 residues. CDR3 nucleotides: TGTGCCAGCAGTCCGCTGGCTAGCGGAGCGGAGCAGTTCTTC. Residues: CASSPLASGAEQFF.

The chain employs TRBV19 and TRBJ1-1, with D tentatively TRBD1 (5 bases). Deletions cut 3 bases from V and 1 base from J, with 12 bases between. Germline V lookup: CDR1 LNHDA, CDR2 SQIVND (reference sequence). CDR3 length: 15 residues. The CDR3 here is CASSIGGARNTEAFF. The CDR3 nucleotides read TGTGCCAGTAGTATCGGAGGGGCAAGGAACACTGAAGCTTTCTTT. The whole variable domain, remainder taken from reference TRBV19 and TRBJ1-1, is DGGITQSPKYLFRKEGQNVTLSCEQNLNHDAMYWYRQDPGQGLRLIYYSQIVNDFQKGDIAEGYSVSREKKESFPLTVTSAQKNPTAFYLCASSIGGARNTEAFFGQGTRLTVV.

In DNA form, the CDR3 reads TGCAGCGTTCTACAGGGTGCCCTCTCCTACGAGCAGTACTTC. Translated: CSVLQGALSYEQYF. This chain links TRBV29-1 with TRBJ2-7; D is possibly TRBD1 (6 bases). The germline V gene encodes CDR1 SQVTM and CDR2 ANQGSEA. The CDR3 has 14 residues. V was shortened by 5 bases and J by 0 bases, with 14 bases between the two germline ends.

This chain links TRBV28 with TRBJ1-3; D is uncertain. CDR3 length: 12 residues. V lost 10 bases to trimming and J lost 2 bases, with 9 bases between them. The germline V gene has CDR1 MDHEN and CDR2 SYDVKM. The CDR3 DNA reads TGTGCCATTCCACTCCCTGGAAACACCATATATTTT. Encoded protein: CAIPLPGNTIYF.

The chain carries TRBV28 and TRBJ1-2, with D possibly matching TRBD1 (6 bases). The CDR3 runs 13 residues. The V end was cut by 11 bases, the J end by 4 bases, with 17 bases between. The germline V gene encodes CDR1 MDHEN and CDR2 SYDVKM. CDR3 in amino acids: CACTDSFLYGYTF. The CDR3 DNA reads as TGTGCCTGTACGGACAGTTTTCTCTATGGCTACACCTTC.

In DNA form, the CDR3 reads TGCGCCAGCACCTCCTCCGGGACAGGGGTCATGAACACTGAAGCTTTCTTT. Amino acid sequence: CASTSSGTGVMNTEAFF. The gene calls are TRBV5-1 and TRBJ1-1; 10 positions match TRBD1. Trimming removed 6 bases from V and 0 bases from J; junction bases left unmatched: 11. CDR3 length equals 17 residues. The germline CDR1 and CDR2 sequences are SGHRS and YFSETQ.

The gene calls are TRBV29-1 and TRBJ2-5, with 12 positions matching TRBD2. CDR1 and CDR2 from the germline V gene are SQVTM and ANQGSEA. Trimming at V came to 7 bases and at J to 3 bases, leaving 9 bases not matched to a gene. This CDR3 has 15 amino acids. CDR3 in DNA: TGCAGCGGCTACTCCCTAGCGGGAGGGAAAGAGACCCAGTACTTC. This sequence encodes CSGYSLAGGKETQYF.

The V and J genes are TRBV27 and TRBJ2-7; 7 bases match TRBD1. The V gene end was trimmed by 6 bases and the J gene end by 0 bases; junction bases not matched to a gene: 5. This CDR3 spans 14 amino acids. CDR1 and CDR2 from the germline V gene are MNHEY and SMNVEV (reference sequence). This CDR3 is CASSDRESSYEQYF. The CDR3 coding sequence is TGTGCCAGCAGCGACAGGGAGAGCTCCTACGAGCAGTACTTC.

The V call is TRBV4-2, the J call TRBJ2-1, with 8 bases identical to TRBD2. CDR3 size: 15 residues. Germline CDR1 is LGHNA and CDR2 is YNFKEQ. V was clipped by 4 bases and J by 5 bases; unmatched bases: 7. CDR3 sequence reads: CASSLTSGAHNEQFF. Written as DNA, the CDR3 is TGTGCCAGCAGCCTCACTAGCGGAGCCCACAATGAGCAGTTCTTC.

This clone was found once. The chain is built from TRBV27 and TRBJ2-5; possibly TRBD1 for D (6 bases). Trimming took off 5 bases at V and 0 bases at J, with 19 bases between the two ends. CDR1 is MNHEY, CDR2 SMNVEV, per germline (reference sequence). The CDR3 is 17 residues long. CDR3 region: CASSRVRGHTYQETQYF. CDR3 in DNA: TGTGCCAGCAGTAGGGTCCGGGGACATACTTACCAAGAGACCCAGTACTTC.

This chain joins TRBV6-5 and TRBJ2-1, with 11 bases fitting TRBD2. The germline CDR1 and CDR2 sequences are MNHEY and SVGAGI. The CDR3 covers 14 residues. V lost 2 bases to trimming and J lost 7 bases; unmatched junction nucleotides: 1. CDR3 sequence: CASSYRLAGNEQFF. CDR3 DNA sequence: TGTGCCAGCAGTTACCGACTAGCGGGGAATGAGCAGTTCTTC.

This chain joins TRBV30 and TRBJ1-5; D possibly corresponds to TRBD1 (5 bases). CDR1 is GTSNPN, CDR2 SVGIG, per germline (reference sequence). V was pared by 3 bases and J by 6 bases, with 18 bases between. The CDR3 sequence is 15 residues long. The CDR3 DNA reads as TGTGCCTGGAGCGCGGGAGGGGAGATAGGTCAGCCCCAGCATTTT. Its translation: CAWSAGGEIGQPQHF.